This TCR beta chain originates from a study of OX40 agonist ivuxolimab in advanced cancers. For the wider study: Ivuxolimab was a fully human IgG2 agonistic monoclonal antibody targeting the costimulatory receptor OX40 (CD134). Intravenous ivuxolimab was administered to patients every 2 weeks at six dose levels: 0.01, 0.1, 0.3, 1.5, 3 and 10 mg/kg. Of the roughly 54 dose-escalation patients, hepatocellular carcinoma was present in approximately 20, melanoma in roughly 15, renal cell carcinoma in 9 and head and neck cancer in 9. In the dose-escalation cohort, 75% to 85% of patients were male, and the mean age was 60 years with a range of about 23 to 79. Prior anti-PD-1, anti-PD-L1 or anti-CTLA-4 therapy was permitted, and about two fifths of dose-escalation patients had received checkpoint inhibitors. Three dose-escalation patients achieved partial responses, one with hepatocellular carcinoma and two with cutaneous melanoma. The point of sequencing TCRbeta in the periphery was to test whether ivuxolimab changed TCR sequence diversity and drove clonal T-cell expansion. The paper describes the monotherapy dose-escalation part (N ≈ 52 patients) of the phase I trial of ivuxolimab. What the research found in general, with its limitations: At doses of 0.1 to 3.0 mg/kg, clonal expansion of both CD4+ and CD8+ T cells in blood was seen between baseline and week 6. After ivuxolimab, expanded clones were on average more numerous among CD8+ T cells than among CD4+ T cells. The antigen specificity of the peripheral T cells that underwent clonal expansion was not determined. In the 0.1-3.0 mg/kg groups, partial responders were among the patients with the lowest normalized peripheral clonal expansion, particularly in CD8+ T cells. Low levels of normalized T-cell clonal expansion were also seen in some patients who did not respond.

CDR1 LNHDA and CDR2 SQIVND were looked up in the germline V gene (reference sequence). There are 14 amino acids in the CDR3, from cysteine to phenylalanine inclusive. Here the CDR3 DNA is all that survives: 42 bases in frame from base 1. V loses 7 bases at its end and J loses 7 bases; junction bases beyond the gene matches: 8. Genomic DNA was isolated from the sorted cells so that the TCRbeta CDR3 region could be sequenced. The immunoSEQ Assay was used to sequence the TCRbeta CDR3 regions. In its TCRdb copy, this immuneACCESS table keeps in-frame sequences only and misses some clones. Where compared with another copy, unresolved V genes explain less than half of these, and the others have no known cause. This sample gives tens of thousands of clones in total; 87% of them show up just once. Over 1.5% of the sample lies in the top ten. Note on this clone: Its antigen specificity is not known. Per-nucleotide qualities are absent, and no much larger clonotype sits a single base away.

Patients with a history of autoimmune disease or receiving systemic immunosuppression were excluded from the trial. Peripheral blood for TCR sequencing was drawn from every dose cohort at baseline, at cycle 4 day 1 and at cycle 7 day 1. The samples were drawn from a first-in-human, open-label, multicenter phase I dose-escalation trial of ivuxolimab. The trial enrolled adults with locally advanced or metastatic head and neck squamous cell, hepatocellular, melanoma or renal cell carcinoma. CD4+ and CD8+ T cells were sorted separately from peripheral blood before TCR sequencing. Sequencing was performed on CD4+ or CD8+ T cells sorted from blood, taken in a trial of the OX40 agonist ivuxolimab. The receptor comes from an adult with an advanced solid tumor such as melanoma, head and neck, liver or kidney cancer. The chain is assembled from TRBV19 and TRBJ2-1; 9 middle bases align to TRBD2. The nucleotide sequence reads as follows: TGTGCCAGTAACCGCGGGAGGGCCTGGAATGAGCAGTTCTTC. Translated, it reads CASNRGRAWNEQFF.